These T cell receptor beta chains were read from a single sample in a study of blood T cell repertoires in COVID-19. This table comes from immunoSEQ multiplex PCR, and its TCRdb copy is limited to in-frame clones, with some not included. Altogether fewer than 200,000 clones are present, about 81% being singletons, with the ten largest covering roughly 7.1%. What was sequenced was peripheral blood. These receptors all come from a woman aged 55-69 years with COVID-19, enrolled during active disease. CDR3s include the opening cysteine and the closing phenylalanine or tryptophan. D genes are given only for firm matches. A clone size is listed for some rows: how often the clone was seen (once, few, many), or a class if it is expanded.

NA	TRBV2	TRBJ1-5	few	CASSEVGGRGPNQPQHF	TGTGCCAGCAGTGAAGTGGGGGGAAGGGGCCCAAATCAGCCCCAGCATTTT
NA	TRBV19	TRBJ1-3	NA	CASSPESGNTIYF	TGTGCCAGTAGTCCCGAGTCCGGAAACACCATATATTTT
NA	TRBV19	TRBJ2-7	NA	CASSITGGTVSYEQYF	TGTGCCAGTAGTATAACGGGCGGGACAGTCTCCTACGAGCAGTACTTC
NA	TRBV29-1	TRBJ1-2	NA	CSVGSGNYGYTF	TGCAGCGTTGGGTCAGGGAACTATGGCTACACCTTC
TRBD1	TRBV11-3	TRBJ2-7	NA	CASSPGSGQGNYEQYF	TGTGCCAGCAGCCCAGGAAGTGGACAGGGGAACTACGAGCAGTACTTC
NA	TRBV30	TRBJ2-7	NA	CAWSSDSPYEQYF	TGTGCCTGGAGCTCAGATTCCCCCTACGAGCAGTACTTC
NA	TRBV19	TRBJ2-2	NA	CASSIGYPGELFF	TGTGCCAGTAGTATCGGGTATCCCGGGGAGCTGTTTTTT
NA	TRBV19	TRBJ1-6	NA	CASTRTVNSPLHF	TGTGCCAGTACGAGGACAGTAAATTCACCCCTCCACTTT
TRBD1	TRBV5-1	TRBJ2-3	NA	CASSLQGAGSTDTQYF	TGCGCCAGCAGCTTACAGGGGGCTGGGAGCACAGATACGCAGTATTTT
TRBD2	TRBV7-3	TRBJ2-3	NA	CASSVGSAGAADTQYF	TGTGCCAGCAGCGTCGGGTCAGCGGGAGCAGCAGATACGCAGTATTTT
TRBD2	TRBV4-2	TRBJ2-3	NA	CASSQDPSGVADTQYF	TGTGCCAGCAGCCAAGATCCTAGCGGGGTCGCAGATACGCAGTATTTT
TRBD1	TRBV4-3	TRBJ2-3	NA	CASSQDFLPQGVYTDTQYF	TGCGCCAGCAGCCAAGATTTTCTGCCACAGGGGGTTTACACAGATACGCAGTATTTT
NA	TRBV6-6	TRBJ2-7	NA	CASSSPGLTSYEQYF	TGTGCCAGCAGTTCTCCGGGACTCACGTCCTACGAGCAGTACTTC
NA	TRBV19	TRBJ1-1	NA	CASSITPPFTEAFF	TGTGCCAGTAGTATAACACCTCCGTTCACTGAAGCTTTCTTT
NA	TRBV3-1/TRBV3-2	TRBJ2-1	NA	CASSPAGTAGNEQFF	TGTGCCAGCAGTCCGGCCGGGACAGCGGGTAATGAGCAGTTCTTC
TRBD1	TRBV18	TRBJ1-6	few	CASSPRDSKNSPLHF	TGTGCCAGCTCACCACGGGACAGCAAGAATTCACCCCTCCACTTT
TRBD1	TRBV28	TRBJ1-6	NA	CASKGTGVSNSPLHF	TGTGCCAGCAAAGGGACAGGGGTTAGTAATTCACCCCTCCACTTT
NA	TRBV10-3	TRBJ1-2	NA	CAISSGSDYGYTF	TGTGCCATCAGTTCAGGGTCGGACTATGGCTACACCTTC
TRBD2	TRBV11-1	TRBJ2-7	few	CASSFAGGPFYEQYF	TGTGCCAGCAGCTTCGCGGGAGGGCCCTTTTACGAGCAGTACTTC
NA	TRBV28	TRBJ2-7	NA	CASRSPGPPQQYF	TGTGCCAGCAGGAGTCCGGGTCCCCCACAGCAGTACTTC
TRBD1	TRBV7-8	TRBJ1-2	NA	CASSRGTGGAGGLRGYTF	TGTGCCAGCAGCCGAGGGACAGGGGGCGCGGGGGGGCTTCGTGGCTACACCTTC
NA	TRBV18	TRBJ1-4	NA	CASSPTRYNEKLFF	TGTGCCAGCTCACCGACCAGGTATAATGAAAAACTGTTTTTT